These T cell receptor beta chains were read from a single sample in a study of blood T cell repertoires in COVID-19. Profiled with immunoSEQ multiplex PCR; TCRdb holds only in-frame clones, not every one. In the table there are some 260,000 clones, under 90% of which are singletons. The sequencing input was PBMCs or T cells enriched from blood (not recorded which). The receptor set was obtained from a man aged 30 to 39 with acute COVID-19. Both conserved end residues are part of each CDR3. D genes are given only for firm matches. A clone size is listed for some rows: how often the clone was seen (once, few, many), or a class if it is expanded.

>NA|TRBV12-3/TRBV12-4|NA|TRBJ1-2
TGTGCCAGCAGTGATTACAGGGTATATGGCTACACCTTC
CASSDYRVYGYTF
>NA|TRBV7-9|NA|TRBJ1-2
TGTGCCAGCAGCCCGGGACATCTTTTCTATGGCTACACCTTC
CASSPGHLFYGYTF
>NA|TRBV5-4|NA|TRBJ1-1
TGTGCCAGCAGGTCTTGGGGAGCGAGATGGGACACTGAAGCTTTCTTT
CASRSWGARWDTEAFF
>NA|TRBV5-6|TRBD1|TRBJ1-1
TGTGCCAGCAGCCGGACAGGCATCACTGAAGCTTTCTTT
CASSRTGITEAFF
>NA|TRBV6-5|NA|TRBJ1-2
TGTGCCAGCAGTTATCGAGGATTTAAGAGTGGCTACACCTTC
CASSYRGFKSGYTF
>NA|TRBV15|NA|TRBJ1-1
TGTGCCACCAGTTCTGTGGGGGGGACTGAAGCTTTCTTT
CATSSVGGTEAFF
>once|TRBV6-5|NA|TRBJ1-3
TGTGCCAGCGCCATTGGGGACTTCCCTGGAAACACCATATATTTT
CASAIGDFPGNTIYF
>few|TRBV28|TRBD1|TRBJ2-2
TGTGCCAGCAGTTCCCCCGGGACAGGGTCGGCCGGGGAGCTGTTTTTT
CASSSPGTGSAGELFF
>NA|TRBV9|NA|TRBJ1-1
TGTGCCAGCAGCGCCACAGGTCAGAACACTGAAGCTTTCTTT
CASSATGQNTEAFF
>NA|TRBV19|NA|TRBJ2-1
TGTGCCAGTAGTATTATGGGCCTCAATGAGCAGTTCTTC
CASSIMGLNEQFF
>NA|TRBV5-1|NA|TRBJ2-2
TGCGCCAGCAGCTTGTCGCGGAACACCGGGGAGCTGTTTTTT
CASSLSRNTGELFF
>NA|TRBV7-2|NA|TRBJ2-3
TGTGCCAGCGAGGCGGCCTTCACAGATACGCAGTATTTT
CASEAAFTDTQYF
>once|TRBV5-1|TRBD2|TRBJ2-2
TGTGCCAGCAGCTCAACTAGCGGAACGAACACCGGGGAGCTGTTTTTT
CASSSTSGTNTGELFF
>NA|TRBV6-5|NA|TRBJ2-2
TGTGCCAGCCCAGGGTATAAGGGGAACACCGGGGAGCTGTTTTTT
CASPGYKGNTGELFF
>NA|TRBV19|NA|TRBJ2-3
TGTGCCAGTAGTATCACCGGACTACCAGATACGCAGTATTTT
CASSITGLPDTQYF
>once|TRBV28|TRBD1|TRBJ1-4
TGTGCCAGCGGCCTACTGCCGGGACAGAATGAAAAACTGTTTTTT
CASGLLPGQNEKLFF
>once|TRBV4-1|TRBD2|TRBJ2-2
TGCGCCAGCAGGCAACAAGACGGGGGGATCGCCGGGGAGCTGTTTTTT
CASRQQDGGIAGELFF
>NA|TRBV5-4|NA|TRBJ1-4
TGTGCCAGCAGTCTTAACCGGGACACGTCAGGGGTAAAACTGTTTTTT
CASSLNRDTSGVKLFF
>NA|TRBV14|TRBD1|TRBJ2-1
TGTGCCAGCAGCCAATGGACAGGGATGTCCAACAATGAGCAGTTCTTC
CASSQWTGMSNNEQFF
>NA|TRBV9|NA|TRBJ1-1
TGTGCCAGCAGCGCCCCTCCCCGGGGGGGGGACACTGAAGCTTTCTTT
CASSAPPRGGDTEAFF
>NA|TRBV9|NA|TRBJ1-3
TGTGCCAGCAGCGTAGAGATAGAAAATCACTCTGGAAACACCATATATTTT
CASSVEIENHSGNTIYF
>NA|TRBV6-5|NA|TRBJ2-1
TGTGCCAGCAGTTTAGGTAGGGACAACTCCTACAATGAGCAGTTCTTC
CASSLGRDNSYNEQFF
>NA|TRBV6-5|TRBD2|TRBJ2-1
TGTGCCAGCAGTTACTCGGCCACTAGCGGGATTTCTGAGCAGTTCTTC
CASSYSATSGISEQFF
>NA|TRBV11-1|TRBD1|TRBJ1-2
TGTGCCAGCAGCCCGGGTCTCGGACAGGGCGACTATGGCTACACCTTC
CASSPGLGQGDYGYTF
>NA|TRBV18|TRBD1|TRBJ1-2
TGTGCCAGCTCACCATCCTCCGGGACAGGGGGCTTTGGCTACACCTTC
CASSPSSGTGGFGYTF
>NA|TRBV9|NA|TRBJ2-1
TGTGCCAGCAGCCTCCACTCCTCTATTTCCTACAATGAGCAGTTCTTC
CASSLHSSISYNEQFF
>once|TRBV5-1|TRBD2|TRBJ2-6
TGCGCCAGCAGCTCCCAAGGGGCGGGGGGCCTGGGCTCTGGGGCCAACGTCCTGACTTTC
CASSSQGAGGLGSGANVLTF
>NA|TRBV9|TRBD2|TRBJ2-3
TGTGCCAGCAGCGCCAACCCCAATTTAGCGGGAGGCACAGATACGCAGTATTTT
CASSANPNLAGGTDTQYF
>NA|TRBV28|NA|TRBJ1-4
TGTGCCAGCAGTCGTCCCGGGACTGGCAATGAAAAACTGTTTTTT
CASSRPGTGNEKLFF
>NA|TRBV7-6|TRBD1|TRBJ2-3
TGTGCCAGCAGCTTACGGGACAGCCCGTTAGATACGCAGTATTTT
CASSLRDSPLDTQYF
>once|TRBV6-5|TRBD1|TRBJ2-6
TGTGCCAGCAGAACTGACAGGGGGCTAGCCAACGTCCTGACTTTC
CASRTDRGLANVLTF
>NA|TRBV19|TRBD1|TRBJ1-2
TGTGCCAGTAGCTCCCCCGGGACAGGGGGTGGTGGCTACACCTTC
CASSSPGTGGGGYTF
>NA|TRBV2|NA|TRBJ2-5
TGTGCCAGCAGTGACGTAGTGACCCAGTACTTC
CASSDVVTQYF
>NA|TRBV7-2|TRBD1|TRBJ1-4
TGTGCCAGCAGCTCCTTGACAGGGGGCCCGGGAGAAAAACTGTTTTTT
CASSSLTGGPGEKLFF
>NA|TRBV9|NA|TRBJ1-1
TGTGCCAGCAGCGTAGGGCGATACATGGCGGGGGCTAGGGACACTGAAGCTTTCTTT
CASSVGRYMAGARDTEAFF
>NA|TRBV18|NA|TRBJ1-2
TGTGCCAGCTCACCTTCGGGACATCCGGCAGGGGGCTACACCTTC
CASSPSGHPAGGYTF
>NA|TRBV20-1|NA|TRBJ1-1
TGCAGTGCTAGTTTAGGGGACACTGAAGCTTTCTTT
CSASLGDTEAFF
>few|TRBV11-3|NA|TRBJ2-5
TGTGCCAGCAGCTTAGGGACGTCCACCTCGGGGGAGACCCAGTACTTC
CASSLGTSTSGETQYF
>NA|TRBV15|NA|TRBJ2-5
TGTGCCACCAGCAGAGAGGACCTACGGGGGGAGACCCAGTACTTC
CATSREDLRGETQYF
>NA|TRBV11-2|NA|TRBJ2-5
TGTGCCAGCAGCCCCCGCCAGAAAGAGACCCAGTACTTC
CASSPRQKETQYF
>NA|TRBV15|TRBD1|TRBJ1-6
TGTGCCACCAGCGGCGACCGGGACAGGGCTACCGGGGCCTATAATTCACCCCTCCACTTT
CATSGDRDRATGAYNSPLHF
>NA|TRBV3-1/TRBV3-2|NA|TRBJ1-6
TGTGCCAGCAGCCAAGCCGGGACTGAATCACCCCTCCACTTT
CASSQAGTESPLHF
>NA|TRBV5-4|TRBD1|TRBJ2-3
TGTGCCAGCAGTTATACAACAGGGGCCGATACGCAGTATTTT
CASSYTTGADTQYF